The 27 T cell receptor beta chains below come from one sample, sequenced in a study of T-cell memory formation after mild COVID-19. In TCRdb, the 5' RACE reads were re-called with MiXCR into one record per CDR3 protein. The repertoire consists of 260,000 or so distinct CDR3 sequences, with over 15% occurring once and the leading ten covering 22%. Source material: PBMCs or a T cell subset sorted from them (not recorded which). These receptors came from a young man who had mild COVID-19 (a few samples of this study predate the infection). Cell type and time point are not known.

This clonotype was seen only a few times. The V call is TRBV20-1, the J call TRBJ2-5, with 10 bases fitting TRBD1. The CDR3 spans 14 residues. The ends lost 0 bases at V and 5 bases at J; junction bases unmatched: 3. The germline V gene has CDR1 DFQATT and CDR2 SNEGSKA (reference sequence). This CDR3 reads CSAREGQGSETQYF. The CDR3 DNA follows: TGCAGTGCTAGAGAGGGACAGGGGTCGGAGACCCAGTACTTC.

V gene TRBV30 combines with J gene TRBJ1-1; D is undetermined. Germline V gives CDR1 GTSNPN, CDR2 SVGIG (reference sequence). This CDR3 is 10 amino acids long. Trimming removed 3 bases from V and 8 bases from J, with 7 bases in between. The CDR3 sequence: CAWRRIEAFF. CDR3 in DNA: TGTGCCTGGAGACGCATCGAAGCTTTCTTT.

The chain is built from TRBV7-8 and TRBJ2-5, with a weak D call TRBD2 (6 bases). Germline lookup yields CDR1 SGHVS and CDR2 FQNEAQ. The CDR3 consists of 14 residues. Trimming cost V 2 bases and J 5 bases, with 12 bases left between them. The CDR3 DNA reads TGTGCCAGCAGCTTATACGGGGGACCCGAGACCCAGTACTTC. It specifies CASSLYGGPETQYF.

This clonotype was counted a few times. The chain recombines TRBV12-3 or TRBV12-4 with TRBJ1-1; a possible D gene is TRBD1 (5 bases). Deletions cut 1 base from V and 5 bases from J, with 11 bases between. The CDR3 has 14 residues. CDR3 DNA: TGTGCCAGCAGTTTAGAGGGGCGAGAGACTGAAGCTTTCTTT. Translation: CASSLEGRETEAFF.

This clonotype was observed a few times. The chain uses TRBV10-3 and TRBJ1-4, with D hard to call. This CDR3 contains 14 residues. Germline CDR1 is ENHRY and CDR2 is SYGVKD. The ends were cut back, 1 base at V and 2 bases at J, with 5 bases in the middle. The CDR3 sequence: CAISEYSTNEKLFF. The CDR3 nucleotides read TGTGCCATCAGTGAGTACAGCACTAATGAAAAACTGTTTTTT.

This clonotype was seen at least ten times. Its ends do not fully match the called genes, so a read error is possible. The genes are TRBV6-2 or TRBV6-3 and TRBJ2-3; TRBD1 matches 12 bases. Germline V gene sequence: CDR1 MNHEY, CDR2 SVGEGT. This CDR3 contains 17 residues. The CDR3 DNA sequence: TGTGCCAGCATGTACAGAACCGGGACAGGGGGCACGGATACGCAGTATTTT. Its translation: CASMYRTGTGGTDTQYF.

The chain combines TRBV5-1 with TRBJ1-2; TRBD1 matches at 8 bases. The CDR3 sequence is 15 residues long. V was clipped by 4 bases and J by 4 bases; unmatched bases: 9. CDR1 and CDR2 from the germline V gene are SGHRS and YFSETQ. The CDR3 spells CASSLWTGRAYGYTF. The CDR3 DNA reads TGCGCCAGCAGCCTATGGACAGGGCGGGCCTATGGCTACACCTTC.

The genes are TRBV5-1 and TRBJ1-2; D is unresolved. The CDR3 has 15 amino acids. Germline V lookup: CDR1 SGHRS, CDR2 YFSETQ. V lost 0 bases and J lost 5, with 14 bases in between. The CDR3 nucleotides read TGCGCCAGCAGCTTGGCCTTCTCCAGGCGTTATGGCTACACCTTC. It is translated as CASSLAFSRRYGYTF.

The chain employs TRBV27 and TRBJ1-2, with D tentatively TRBD1 (5 bases). The CDR3 spans 14 residues. Germline V gene lookup returns CDR1 MNHEY and CDR2 SMNVEV (reference sequence). The V gene lost 7 bases and the J gene lost 2 bases, with 14 bases spanning the gap. The CDR3 loop reads CASTPWGGNYGYTF. Here the CDR3 DNA reads TGTGCCAGCACGCCTTGGGGCGGAAACTATGGCTACACCTTC.

This clonotype was counted a few times. The J gene is TRBJ1-1, the V gene TRBV5-1; D may be TRBD1 (6 bases). In germline, CDR1 is SGHRS, CDR2 YFSETQ. The CDR3 runs to 14 residues. Trimming took 0 bases from V and 5 from J, leaving 11 bases between them. The CDR3 loop is CASSLGKQGTEAFF. Here the CDR3 DNA reads TGCGCCAGCAGCTTGGGGAAACAGGGAACTGAAGCTTTCTTT.

The chain has TRBV27 and TRBJ2-1; D not certain. Germline CDR1 and CDR2: MNHEY and SMNVEV (reference sequence). This CDR3 is built from 12 residues. The V and J ends lost 5 bases and 9 bases respectively, with 11 bases between them. Here the CDR3 DNA reads TGTGCCAGCAGTAGCACCGGGTTTGAGCAGTTCTTC. Its protein is CASSSTGFEQFF.

The chain couples TRBV4-3 to TRBJ2-3; D not certain. Deletions cut 1 base from V and 4 bases from J, with 12 bases between. This CDR3 is built from 15 residues. Germline CDR1 and CDR2: LGHNA and YSLEER. The CDR3: CASSQVWPGPDTQYF. CDR3 bases: TGCGCCAGCAGCCAAGTCTGGCCTGGACCAGATACGCAGTATTTT.

The rearrangement links TRBV6-5 to TRBJ1-1; D remains ambiguous. Germline CDR1 reads MNHEY; CDR2 reads SVGAGI. V was cut by 4 bases and J by 1 base, with 7 bases left in between. This CDR3 region has 13 residues. CDR3: CASSWSGNTEAFF. The CDR3 bases are TGTGCCAGCAGTTGGTCAGGGAACACTGAAGCTTTCTTT.

The chain carries TRBV10-1 and TRBJ2-3; D ambiguous. This CDR3 is built from 13 residues. Trimming shortened V by 0 bases and J by 2 bases, and 3 bases separated the two germline ends. The germline CDR1 and CDR2 sequences are WNHNN and SYGVQD (reference sequence). CDR3 bases: TGCGCCAGCAGTGAGTCAGCCACAGATACGCAGTATTTT. This translates into CASSESATDTQYF.

In its sample, this clonotype was seen a few times. The CDR3 sequence is CASRRGRPLSYNEQFF. CDR3 DNA sequence: TGCGCCAGCAGGCGGGGGAGGCCTCTTTCGTACAATGAGCAGTTCTTC. The chain uses TRBV23-1 and TRBJ2-1; 7 bases are shared with TRBD2. TRBV23-1 belongs to the ORF category, with a function that is uncertain. Losses at the gene ends were 6 bases for V and 4 bases for J; bases not matched to a gene: 12. This CDR3 is 16 amino acids long.

The CDR3 DNA is TGTGCCATCAGTGACCACGGGGGGACAGTGGGCTACACCTTC. It is translated as CAISDHGGTVGYTF. V gene TRBV10-3 combines with J gene TRBJ1-2; TRBD1 matches 7 bases. The germline V gene encodes CDR1 ENHRY and CDR2 SYGVKD. The CDR3 totals 14 residues. Trimming cost V 3 bases and J 8 bases; bases outside gene matches: 9.

This clonotype was observed a few times. The V call is TRBV30, the J call TRBJ1-1; weak D call: TRBD1 (6 bases). Germline lookup yields CDR1 GTSNPN and CDR2 SVGIG (reference sequence). The CDR3 runs to 11 residues. CDR3 DNA: TGTGCAAGGGGGACAAACACTGAAGCTTTCTTT. Its translation: CARGTNTEAFF.

In its sample, this clonotype was seen a few times. This rearrangement joins TRBV12-3 or TRBV12-4 to TRBJ1-2; 7 bases match TRBD1. The CDR3 contains 14 residues. After removal of 4 bases from V and 6 bases from J, the junction contained 8 bases not matched to a gene. The CDR3 DNA sequence: TGTGCCAGCAGTTGGACCAGGGGGGCCGATGGCTACACCTTC. As protein: CASSWTRGADGYTF.

In its sample, this clonotype was seen many times. V gene TRBV6-2 or TRBV6-3 combines with J gene TRBJ2-3, with TRBD1 as a possible D gene (7 bases). Trimming cost V 2 bases and J 4 bases, with 13 bases left between them. The CDR3 contains 15 residues. Germline assignment: CDR1 MNHEY and CDR2 SVGEGT. CDR3 DNA: TGTGCCAGCAGTTACACCCAGGGGGGTGCAGATACGCAGTATTTT. It translates to CASSYTQGGADTQYF.

This clonotype was observed many times. The gene calls are TRBV6-1 and TRBJ2-7; D is unresolved. Trimming took off 9 bases at V and 0 bases at J, with 3 bases between the two ends. Germline assignment: CDR1 MNHNS and CDR2 SASEGT. The CDR3 is 10 amino acids. The CDR3: CASGSYEQYF. In DNA, the CDR3 is TGTGCCAGTGGCTCCTACGAGCAGTACTTC.

V gene TRBV5-6 combines with J gene TRBJ2-2, with D perhaps matching TRBD2 (7 bases). Trimming left V 2 bases short and J 5 bases short, with 16 bases between. Germline V gene sequence: CDR1 SGHDT, CDR2 YYEEEE. The CDR3 has 16 residues. The CDR3 DNA reads as TGTGCCAGCAGCTTCGGAGGGGGGGCCCGGACCGGGGAGCTGTTTTTT. Encoded protein: CASSFGGGARTGELFF.

This clonotype was seen more than once but under ten times. V is TRBV27 and J is TRBJ1-6; D gene uncertain. The V end was cut by 6 bases, the J end by 9 bases, with 12 bases between. CDR1 is MNHEY, CDR2 SMNVEV, per germline (reference sequence). The CDR3 is made up of 13 amino acids. The CDR3 is CASSRGGRSPLHF. CDR3 bases: TGTGCCAGCAGCCGGGGAGGGCGTTCACCCCTCCACTTT.

The table lists this clonotype with many counts. V is TRBV11-2 and J is TRBJ2-1; TRBD2 matches at 11 bases. Germline trimming cut 5 bases from V and 4 bases from J; bases unmatched to any gene: 4. The CDR3 sequence is 15 residues long. Germline lookup yields CDR1 SGHAT and CDR2 FQNNGV. CDR3 loop: CASSLRLAGYNEQFF. CDR3 bases: TGTGCCAGCAGCCTCCGACTAGCGGGGTACAATGAGCAGTTCTTC.

The chain employs TRBV28 and TRBJ2-2; 8 nucleotides match TRBD1. Germline CDR1 and CDR2: MDHEN and SYDVKM. This CDR3 comprises 16 residues. V was pared by 4 bases and J by 0 bases, with 4 bases of the junction left unmatched. CDR3 bases: TGTGCCAGCAGTTCACCGGGACAGGCGAACACCGGGGAGCTGTTTTTT. This gives the protein CASSSPGQANTGELFF. Supplemented by reference TRBV28 and TRBJ2-2, the full variable domain reads DVKVTQSSRYLVKRTGEKVFLECVQDMDHENMFWYRQDPGLGLRLIYFSYDVKMKEKGDIPEGYSVSREKKERFSLILESASTNQTSMYLCASSSPGQANTGELFFGEGSRLTVL.

The chain joins TRBV20-1 to TRBJ1-1; D possibly corresponds to TRBD1 (6 bases). V lost 6 bases and J 1 base, leaving 15 bases between the germline ends. The germline CDR1 and CDR2 sequences are DFQATT and SNEGSKA (reference sequence). The CDR3 spans 14 residues. The DNA of the CDR3 is TGCAGTGCGCCCCGAAGGGGGGGGAACACTGAAGCTTTCTTT. This gives the protein CSAPRRGGNTEAFF.

As DNA, the CDR3 is TGCAGCGTTGATTCCAGGGGGTTGGACACTGAAGCTTTCTTT. Protein product: CSVDSRGLDTEAFF. The genes are TRBV29-1 and TRBJ1-1; the match to TRBD1 covers 7 bases. V was clipped by 3 bases and J by 3 bases; unmatched bases: 7. CDR1 and CDR2 from the germline V gene are SQVTM and ANQGSEA. The CDR3 loop spans 14 amino acids. The whole variable domain, filled in from reference TRBV29-1 and TRBJ1-1, reads SAVISQKPSRDICQRGTSLTIQCQVDSQVTMMFWYRQQPGQSLTLIATANQGSEATYESGFVIDKFPISRPNLTFSTLTVSNMSPEDSSIYLCSVDSRGLDTEAFFGQGTRLTVV.

The genes are TRBV4-3 and TRBJ1-2, with D hard to call. There are 14 residues in the CDR3. V lost 0 bases and J 8 bases, leaving 13 bases between the germline ends. Looked up from germline, CDR1 is LGHNA and CDR2 is YSLEER. This CDR3 is CASSQDAQERGYTF. The CDR3 DNA sequence: TGCGCCAGCAGCCAAGATGCCCAGGAAAGGGGCTACACCTTC.